The 18 T cell receptor beta chains below all came from one sample that was sequenced in a study of T cells after yellow fever vaccination. TCRdb analysed the 5' RACE reads with MiXCR anew, one entry per CDR3 protein. The table shows 200,000 or so distinct CDR3 sequences, with less than 7.5% occurring only once. The sequenced sample was CD4+ T cells sorted from PBMCs, obtained on the day of the yellow fever booster vaccination. These receptors all stem from a man aged 25-40 years who received the YFV17D yellow fever vaccine.

This clonotype came up many times. V usage is TRBV21-1 and J usage is TRBJ1-2; no DNA check was done on the table's D call, TRBD1. TRBV21-1 is flagged as a pseudogene. There are 15 residues in the CDR3. The CDR3 nucleotides are TGTGCCAGCGCCTCATTCGAGGGACAGGGGGAGGGCTACACCTTC. Its translation is CASASFEGQGEGYTF.

This rearrangement joins TRBV1 to TRBJ2-7. TRBV1 is shown as a pseudogene. The CDR3 sequence is 16 residues long. The CDR3 is CTSSQDVPEGSYEQYF. CDR3 nucleotides: TGCACCAGCAGCCAAGATGTGCCAGAGGGCTCCTACGAGCAGTACTTC.

The J gene is TRBJ2-7, the V gene TRBV12-3 or TRBV12-4; no clear D. Trimming took off 7 bases at V and 0 bases at J, with 13 bases between the two ends. This CDR3 has 14 amino acids. The CDR3 DNA sequence: TGTGCCAGCACCTGGGCAGGTGACTCCTACGAGCAGTACTTC. Amino acids: CASTWAGDSYEQYF.

The chain employs TRBV29-1 and TRBJ2-3; 7 positions match TRBD1. The CDR3 consists of 13 residues. V shed 4 bases, J shed 1 base, and the junction held 2 bases outside the gene matches. Germline lookup yields CDR1 SQVTM and CDR2 ANQGSEA. DNA of the CDR3: TGCAGCGTTGGTAGGGGGCGCACAGATACGCAGTATTTT. Translated, it gives CSVGRGRTDTQYF.

V usage is TRBV29-1 and J usage is TRBJ2-5; D unresolved. Germline CDR1 SQVTM, CDR2 ANQGSEA. Trimming removed 6 bases from V and 5 bases from J, with 7 bases in between. The CDR3 totals 10 residues. The CDR3 coding sequence is TGCAGCGTCCTAGATGAGACCCAGTACTTC. It yields the protein CSVLDETQYF.

The chain couples TRBV7-2 to TRBJ2-7, with TRBD1 identical over 7 bases. CDR3 length equals 14 residues. V was clipped by 6 bases and J by 3 bases; unmatched bases: 8. CDR1 and CDR2 from the germline V gene are SGHTA and FQGNSA. The CDR3 bases are TGTGCCAGCAGGACAGGGAACGGTAACTACGAGCAGTACTTC. As protein: CASRTGNGNYEQYF. The variable domain in full, completed from reference TRBV7-2 and TRBJ2-7, reads GAGVSQSPSNKVTEKGKDVELRCDPISGHTALYWYRQSLGQGLEFLIYFQGNSAPDKSGLPSDRFSAERTGGSVSTLTIQRTQQEDSAVYLCASRTGNGNYEQYFGPGTRLTVT.

The sample holds a few counts of this clonotype. The chain links TRBV6-2 or TRBV6-3 to TRBJ2-7; 7 positions agree with TRBD2. There are 20 residues in the CDR3. V gave up 3 bases and J gave up 2 bases; unmatched junction bases: 22. From germline, CDR1 is MNHEY and CDR2 SVGEGT. In DNA form, the CDR3 reads TGTGCCAGCAGTTATGGGCGGTCTAGCGGAGCCGACCCAATACCCTACGAGCAGTACTTC. Amino acid sequence: CASSYGRSSGADPIPYEQYF.

As to this clonotype: A much larger clone differs from this one at a single base, so this may be a read error. The chain carries TRBV4-2 and TRBJ2-5; 14 bases match TRBD2. Trimming at V came to 0 bases and at J to 8 bases, leaving 11 bases not matched to a gene. The CDR3 length is 18 residues. Germline V gives CDR1 LGHNA, CDR2 YNFKEQ. CDR3 in DNA: TGTGCCAGCAGCCAAGAGACTAGCGGGAGGGCCCATGGAAATACCCAGTACTTC. This gives the protein CASSQETSGRAHGNTQYF.

V and J are TRBV20-1 and TRBJ1-5, with unresolved D. The ends were cut back, 2 bases at V and 7 bases at J, with 9 bases in the middle. The CDR3 is made up of 12 amino acids. CDR1 and CDR2 from the germline V gene are DFQATT and SNEGSKA (reference sequence). The CDR3 DNA reads TGCAGTGCTAGACAGTATGGACAGCCCCAGCATTTT. Its protein product is CSARQYGQPQHF.

This clonotype was seen more than once but under ten times. The rearrangement joins TRBV10-3 to TRBJ2-7; 8 nucleotides match TRBD2. There are 15 residues in the CDR3. J gave up 4 bases and V 6 bases, and 11 bases lay outside the gene matches. CDR1 is ENHRY and CDR2 is SYGVKD in the germline V gene. The DNA for the CDR3 is TGTGCCATCAGCCGCTCGGGAGGGTACGCTTACGAGCAGTACTTC. The encoded protein is CAISRSGGYAYEQYF.

The chain employs TRBV20-1 and TRBJ1-1; D is unclear. From germline, CDR1 is DFQATT and CDR2 SNEGSKA (reference sequence). This CDR3 is 15 amino acids long. V was pared by 6 bases and J by 1 base, with 18 bases between. The CDR3 spells CSAQDWRFPNTEAFF. In DNA, the CDR3 is TGCAGTGCCCAAGATTGGAGATTCCCGAACACTGAAGCTTTCTTT.

Ten or more counts support this clonotype. The rearrangement joins TRBV15 to TRBJ2-5; 11 nucleotides agree with TRBD2. CDR3 length: 16 amino acids. CDR1 and CDR2 from the germline V gene are LNHNV and YYDKDF (reference sequence). With V trimmed by 1 base and J by 5 bases, 6 bases remained unmatched. The CDR3: CATSRVASGGSETQYF. CDR3 DNA sequence: TGTGCCACCAGCAGAGTCGCTAGCGGGGGGAGTGAGACCCAGTACTTC.

There are many counts of this clonotype. J is TRBJ1-1 and V is TRBV6-5; D gene uncertain. Trimming took off 0 bases at V and 1 base at J, with 6 bases between the two ends. The CDR3 has 14 residues. Germline V CDR1 and CDR2: MNHEY, SVGAGI. The CDR3 DNA reads as TGTGCCAGCAGTTACTCGTGGCGGAACACTGAAGCTTTCTTT. Encoded protein: CASSYSWRNTEAFF.

For this clonotype: A much larger clone lies a single base off, so this may be a read error. The chain joins TRBV5-1 to TRBJ1-2, with unresolved D. The CDR3 has 13 amino acids. The V gene's germline CDR1 is SGHRS and CDR2 YFSETQ. V was cut by 3 bases and J by 5 bases, with 11 bases left in between. CDR3 region: CASSWGDKYGYTF. DNA of the CDR3: TGCGCCAGCAGCTGGGGTGACAAATATGGCTACACCTTC.

The genes are TRBV9 and TRBJ2-2, with D possibly TRBD1 on 6 matching bases. Trimming took 4 bases from V and 1 from J, leaving 14 bases between them. The length of the CDR3 is 16 residues. Germline V lookup: CDR1 SGDLS, CDR2 YYNGEE. The CDR3 bases are TGTGCCAGCAGCATACCTTCGGGACAGAACACCGGGGAGCTGTTTTTT. Protein product: CASSIPSGQNTGELFF.

The rearrangement links TRBV20-1 to TRBJ2-7; 15 bases are a match to TRBD2. The J segment lost 1 base and the V segment lost 5 bases, leaving 0 bases of the junction unmatched. Per germline, CDR1 DFQATT and CDR2 SNEGSKA (reference sequence). The CDR3 sequence is 14 residues long. As DNA, the CDR3 is TGCAGTGCTGGGACTAGCGGGAGGTCCTACGAGCAGTACTTC. Translation gives CSAGTSGRSYEQYF.

This sequence joins TRBV4-3 and TRBJ1-3; tentative D call: TRBD1 (5 bases). Germline CDR1 LGHNA, CDR2 YSLEER. Trimming removed 0 bases from V and 0 bases from J, with 9 bases in between. The CDR3 covers 16 residues. The CDR3 DNA reads as TGCGCCAGCAGCCAAGATACAGGCCGCTCTGGAAACACCATATATTTT. Protein sequence: CASSQDTGRSGNTIYF.

The V call is TRBV24-1, the J call TRBJ2-1; 8 positions agree with TRBD2. CDR1 and CDR2 (germline): KGHDR, SFDVKD. This CDR3 region has 18 residues. The trim removed 4 bases at V and 3 bases at J, leaving 13 bases unmatched. The CDR3 DNA follows: TGTGCCACCAGTGAGTTTGGTGGTAGCGGGACGATCTACAATGAGCAGTTCTTC. It encodes CATSEFGGSGTIYNEQFF.